The 5 T cell receptor beta chains reported below all come from one sample, sequenced in a study of blood T cells in healthy people across ages (dated by TCRdb to between 2014 and 2017). The library was prepared using 5' RACE. The sequencer listed for this sample is Illumina HiSeq 2500. A second PCR of about 6 to 11 cycles was performed with a sample-barcoded 5' primer and a J-beta primer mix. TCRdb reprocessed the public reads (quality trimming at Q25 with fastp, clone calling with MiXCR) and kept in-frame beta chains. Merged by CDR3 protein, the rows form single entries marked with the most common genes and DNA. Present in this sample are roughly 2 million distinct CDR3 sequences, roughly 50% of which were seen just once. Of the sample, around 2.1% is held by the ten largest clones. Sequenced: blood. The receptors shown here come from a middle-aged woman in good health.

The chain recombines TRBV15 with TRBJ2-7; unclear D gene. V was shortened by 2 bases and J by 0 bases, with 8 bases between the two germline ends. Looked up from germline, CDR1 is LNHNV and CDR2 is YYDKDF (reference sequence). This CDR3 region has 14 residues. The CDR3 DNA sequence: TGTGCCACCAGCAGAAAGACTGGCTCCTACGAGCAGTACTTC. Protein: CATSRKTGSYEQYF.

This clonotype was counted a single time. The chain carries TRBV7-2 and TRBJ2-1; D gene unclear. CDR3 length: 17 amino acids. With 5 bases removed from V and 13 bases from J, the gap between germline ends came to 30 bases. Germline CDR1 and CDR2: SGHTA and FQGNSA. The CDR3 spells CASSPSRGRDGQETQFF. Here the CDR3 DNA reads TGTGCCAGCAGCCCGAGTCGTGGAAGGGATGGGCAAGAGACCCAGTTCTTC.

The chain employs TRBV7-9 and TRBJ2-5, with 7 bases aligning to TRBD1. CDR1 and CDR2 (germline): SEHNR, FQNEAQ (reference sequence). Germline trimming cut 3 bases from V and 2 bases from J; bases unmatched to any gene: 6. The length of the CDR3 is 15 residues. CDR3 sequence reads: CASSFPQGRQETQYF. The CDR3 DNA is TGTGCCAGCAGCTTCCCACAGGGGCGACAAGAGACCCAGTACTTC. Supplemented by reference TRBV7-9 and TRBJ2-5, the full variable domain reads DTGVSQNPRHKITKRGQNVTFRCDPISEHNRLYWYRQTLGQGPEFLTYFQNEAQLEKSRLLSDRFSAERPKGSFSTLEIQRTEQGDSAMYLCASSFPQGRQETQYFGPGTRLLVL.

The sample holds a few counts of this clonotype. The chain has TRBV5-1 and TRBJ2-4; D is unclear. With 0 bases removed from V and 8 bases from J, the gap between germline ends came to 15 bases. The CDR3 spans 15 residues. The germline gives CDR1 SGHRS, CDR2 YFSETQ. CDR3 nucleotide sequence: TGCGCCAGCAGCTTGGGCCACCCTAGGGTGGACATTCAGTACTTC. It is translated as CASSLGHPRVDIQYF.

This chain joins TRBV12-3 or TRBV12-4 and TRBJ1-2; 7 bases map to TRBD1. V was pared by 6 bases and J by 8 bases, with 12 bases of the junction left unmatched. The CDR3 extends over 14 amino acids. The chain's CDR3 is CASSGNPTGPGYTF. CDR3 DNA: TGTGCCAGCAGCGGGAACCCGACAGGGCCCGGCTACACCTTC.